The 25 T cell receptor beta chains given below trace back to one sample, sequenced in a study of Graves' ophthalmopathy and Graves' hyperthyroidism (dated by TCRdb to 2017 to 2018). The reads were generated on an Illumina HiSeq 2000. For repertoire sequencing, the TCR beta CDR3 regions were amplified from RNA transcripts. A first-round RT-PCR used HTBI primers with the Qiagen OneStep RT-PCR kit, followed by a second-round multiplex PCR, size selection and purification. TCRdb handled the public reads itself, with Q25 trimming in fastp and clone calling in MiXCR, and kept productive beta chains. Rows are unified per CDR3 protein, each entry keeping the most common DNA and genes. The sample table contains about 1.2 million distinct CDR3 sequences; only one count was recorded for 35% to 40% of them. The ten largest clones represent around 10% of the sample. The specimen sequenced was peripheral blood or thyroid tissue (not recorded which). Receptors were obtained from an adult man with Graves' hyperthyroidism.

The table lists this clonotype with many counts. V is TRBV7-7 and J is TRBJ1-1; 12 positions agree with TRBD1. CDR3 length equals 17 residues. Germline CDR1 and CDR2: SSHAT and FNYEAQ (reference sequence). V dropped 0 bases and J dropped 5; count of bases not matched to a gene: 7. The CDR3 DNA follows: TGTGCCAGCAGCTTAGCCGGGACAGGGGGCGCGGGGACTGAAGCTTTCTTT. Residues: CASSLAGTGGAGTEAFF.

With regard to this clonotype: The junction departs from germline at one end; a sequencing error may be responsible. CDR3 residues: CASSLFLVAGEYEQYF. CDR3 nucleotides: TGCGCCAGCAGCTTGTTCCTGGTAGCGGGGGAATACGAGCAGTACTTC. The chain carries TRBV7-9 and TRBJ2-7; 9 bases align to TRBD2. In germline, CDR1 is SEHNR, CDR2 FQNEAQ (reference sequence). The CDR3 is 16 amino acids.

A note on this clonotype: This may come from a read error, since a much larger clone is one base off. This rearrangement joins TRBV9 to TRBJ1-6, with 8 bases fitting TRBD1. The CDR3 runs 13 residues. Per germline, CDR1 SGDLS and CDR2 YYNGEE. The CDR3 bases are TGTGCCAGCAGCCCGGGACAGGTTTCACCCCCCCACTTT. Protein: CASSPGQVSPPHF.

As DNA, the CDR3 is TGCGCCAGCAGGGCAGGACAGAGAGGGGGCTATGGCTACACCTTC. It is translated as CASRAGQRGGYGYTF. The V gene is TRBV10-2, the J gene TRBJ1-2, with D possibly being TRBD1 (6 bases). Germline CDR1 WSHSY, CDR2 SAAADI. The ends were cut back, 6 bases at V and 4 bases at J, with 18 bases in the middle. There are 15 residues in the CDR3.

In this sample, this clonotype turned up many times. V usage is TRBV3-1 and J usage is TRBJ1-4; tentatively, D is TRBD1 (5 bases). The V gene lost 5 bases and the J gene lost 7 bases, with 14 bases spanning the gap. Germline V gene data show CDR1 as LGHDT and CDR2 as YNNKEL (reference sequence). The length of the CDR3 is 14 residues. The CDR3 nucleotides are TGTGCCAGCAGCAACCGGGACGGAGGTGAAAAACTGTTTTTT. Its protein product is CASSNRDGGEKLFF.

J is TRBJ2-7 and V is TRBV12-3 or TRBV12-4, with D tentatively TRBD1 or TRBD2 (5 bases each). The CDR3 runs to 16 residues. V was cut by 0 bases and J by 0 bases, with 12 bases left in between. CDR3 in amino acids: CASSLANRRSSYEQYF. The CDR3 DNA reads as TGTGCCAGCAGTTTAGCCAACAGGAGGAGCTCCTACGAGCAGTACTTC.

This clonotype was recorded many times. The chain has TRBV7-2 and TRBJ2-5; the match to TRBD2 covers 8 bases. V lost 3 bases and J lost 5; bases outside the gene matches: 5. CDR1 is SGHTA and CDR2 is FQGNSA in the germline V gene. The CDR3 has 14 amino acids. This CDR3 is CASSLGLDHETQYF. The CDR3 region has the DNA TGTGCCAGCAGCTTGGGACTAGATCACGAGACCCAGTACTTC.

This clonotype has at least ten counts. This rearrangement joins TRBV10-3 to TRBJ1-4; TRBD1 is a possible D gene (5 bases). CDR3 length: 13 residues. Between the trimmed V and J ends, which lost 4 bases and 11 bases, there was a span of 14 bases. From germline, CDR1 is ENHRY and CDR2 SYGVKD. The CDR3 DNA reads TGTGCCATCAGTGGGGGACCACTGGGGAAACTGTTTTTT. This gives the protein CAISGGPLGKLFF.

This clonotype appeared many times. The chain carries TRBV20-1 and TRBJ1-4; D gene unclear. This CDR3 has 11 amino acids. Germline CDR1 is DFQATT and CDR2 is SNEGSKA (reference sequence). V was cut by 4 bases and J by 3 bases, with 3 bases left in between. The CDR3 nucleotides are TGCAGTGCTAAAGCTAATGAAAAACTGTTTTTT. This codes for CSAKANEKLFF.

This clonotype was recorded a few times. V is TRBV6-6 and J is TRBJ2-7, with 10 bases that match TRBD2. Trimming removed 8 bases from V and 2 bases from J; junction bases left unmatched: 18. The CDR3 spans 18 residues. Germline CDR1 MNHNY, CDR2 SVGAGI (reference sequence). The CDR3, as DNA: TGTGCCAGCCAGAGAGAAACTAGCGGGGCACACCAAACCTACGAGCAGTACTTC. This encodes CASQRETSGAHQTYEQYF.

This clonotype appeared many times. The J gene is TRBJ1-5, the V gene TRBV5-1; TRBD1 is a possible D gene (5 bases). The germline V gene has CDR1 SGHRS and CDR2 YFSETQ. The germline V and J ends were trimmed by 4 bases and 2 bases, with 13 bases remaining between them. The CDR3 sequence is 15 residues long. The CDR3 sequence is CASSPDQGGNQPQHF. The CDR3 DNA is TGCGCCAGCAGCCCGGATCAGGGAGGCAATCAGCCCCAGCATTTT.

V and J are TRBV29-1 and TRBJ1-2, with D perhaps TRBD1 (5 bases). V lost 0 bases to trimming and J lost 4 bases, with 9 bases between them. The length of the CDR3 is 13 residues. Germline values: CDR1 SQVTM, CDR2 ANQGSEA. The CDR3, as DNA: TGCAGCGTTGAAGAGTACAGGAGCTATGGCTACACCTTC. This encodes CSVEEYRSYGYTF.

This clonotype has at least ten counts. The chain employs TRBV29-1 and TRBJ2-7, with D perhaps given as TRBD1 or TRBD2 (5 bases each). The CDR3 totals 13 residues. Trimming removed 0 bases from V and 2 bases from J, with 8 bases in between. Germline-derived CDR1 and CDR2 are SQVTM and ANQGSEA. CDR3 DNA: TGCAGCGTTGAAGAGAGGGACCCCTACGAGCAGTACTTC. It is translated as CSVEERDPYEQYF.

V is TRBV20-1 and J is TRBJ2-5; 10 nucleotides align to TRBD1. V lost 4 bases, J lost 5 bases, and 10 bases stayed unmatched. CDR1 and CDR2 (germline): DFQATT, SNEGSKA (reference sequence). This CDR3 contains 15 residues. In DNA form, the CDR3 reads TGCAGTGCTATATTCCGGACAGGGGGTTTCGAGACCCAGTACTTC. Translation gives CSAIFRTGGFETQYF.

This clonotype was counted between two and nine times. The V call is TRBV28, the J call TRBJ1-2; no definite D call. The V end lost 6 bases, the J end lost 8 bases, and 13 bases lay between the germline ends. In germline, CDR1 is MDHEN, CDR2 SYDVKM. This CDR3 has 12 residues. DNA of the CDR3: TGTGCCAGCAGCTCTAGGGCGCTGGGCTACACCTTC. Translating it yields CASSSRALGYTF.

This clonotype was recorded many times. The V gene is TRBV7-9, the J gene TRBJ1-5; D possibly corresponds to TRBD1 (5 bases). Germline V gene data show CDR1 as SEHNR and CDR2 as FQNEAQ (reference sequence). Trimming removed 5 bases from V and 3 bases from J, with 17 bases in between. The CDR3 loop spans 16 amino acids. CDR3 amino acids: CASSKYLGTLNQPQHF. The DNA of the CDR3 is TGTGCCAGCAGCAAATACCTCGGGACGCTCAATCAGCCCCAGCATTTT.

This chain links TRBV7-9 with TRBJ2-3; D is undetermined. From germline, CDR1 is SEHNR and CDR2 FQNEAQ (reference sequence). Trimming stripped 8 bases from V and 5 bases from J, with 5 bases between. This CDR3 region has 10 residues. The CDR3 loop is CASGKDTQYF. The CDR3 DNA follows: TGTGCCAGCGGGAAAGATACGCAGTATTTT.

The table lists this clonotype with many counts. The rearrangement uses TRBV19 and TRBJ1-1, with TRBD1 matching over 8 bases. The CDR3 extends over 14 amino acids. Germline-derived CDR1 and CDR2 are LNHDA and SQIVND (reference sequence). Unmatched junction bases numbered 6, after V lost 5 bases and J lost 4 bases. Written as DNA, the CDR3 is TGTGCCAGTAGTTTCAGGGGGCTTAGCACTGAAGCTTTCTTT. Amino acid sequence: CASSFRGLSTEAFF.

This clonotype was observed at least ten times. The chain links TRBV4-2 to TRBJ2-6; D uncertain. The CDR3 length is 15 residues. Germline assignment: CDR1 LGHNA and CDR2 YNFKEQ. V was trimmed by 2 bases and J by 1 base, leaving 6 bases between them. For the CDR3, the DNA is TGTGCCAGCAGCCAATCCATATCTGGGGCCAACGTCCTGACTTTC. This encodes CASSQSISGANVLTF.

The sample holds a few counts of this clonotype. This chain joins TRBV12-3 or TRBV12-4 and TRBJ2-7, with TRBD2 matching over 7 bases. V gave up 5 bases and J gave up 3 bases; unmatched junction bases: 10. The CDR3 has 15 residues. The CDR3 is CASSPQLAGVYEQYF. In DNA, the CDR3 is TGTGCCAGCAGTCCGCAGTTGGCGGGGGTCTACGAGCAGTACTTC.

The CDR3 region has the DNA TGTGCCAGCAGTTACCTGGTCAACCCCTACGAGCAGTACTTC. Its protein is CASSYLVNPYEQYF. This chain connects TRBV12-3 or TRBV12-4 to TRBJ2-7; D unclear. This CDR3 has 14 amino acids. With 4 bases removed from V and 2 bases from J, the gap between germline ends came to 12 bases.

This clonotype was detected ten times or more. V gene TRBV9 combines with J gene TRBJ1-6; D is perhaps TRBD1 (5 bases). The germline V and J ends were trimmed by 0 bases and 7 bases, with 11 bases remaining between them. Germline V CDR1 and CDR2: SGDLS, YYNGEE. This CDR3 contains 15 residues. The CDR3 loop reads CASSVAEGTNSPLHF. The DNA for the CDR3 is TGTGCCAGCAGCGTAGCTGAGGGGACGAATTCACCCCTCCACTTT.

This clonotype has a count of ten or more. The chain uses TRBV9 and TRBJ1-3; no firm D call. The CDR3 length is 15 residues. Germline V gene lookup returns CDR1 SGDLS and CDR2 YYNGEE. The V gene lost 0 bases and the J gene lost 0 bases, with 7 bases spanning the gap. This chain's CDR3 is CASSVGVSSGNTIYF. CDR3 nucleotides: TGTGCCAGCAGCGTAGGAGTGAGCTCTGGAAACACCATATATTTT.

This clonotype was observed at least ten times. Its ends do not fully match the called genes, so a read error is possible. The gene calls are TRBV5-1 and TRBJ1-1; D not resolved. The germline V gene encodes CDR1 SGHRS and CDR2 YFSETQ. The CDR3 runs to 13 residues. CDR3 DNA sequence: TGTGCCAGCAGCTTAACGGGGAACACTGAAGCTTTCTTT. Its protein is CASSLTGNTEAFF.

V usage is TRBV13 and J usage is TRBJ2-5; the match to TRBD1 covers 9 bases. The germline gives CDR1 PRHDT, CDR2 FYEKMQ (reference sequence). With 10 bases clipped from V and 2 bases from J, the junction kept 11 bases outside the gene matches. This CDR3 spans 15 amino acids. The CDR3 DNA reads TGTGCCATCAGGGAAAGCGGGACAGGGCAAGAGACCCAGTACTTC. Translating it yields CAIRESGTGQETQYF.